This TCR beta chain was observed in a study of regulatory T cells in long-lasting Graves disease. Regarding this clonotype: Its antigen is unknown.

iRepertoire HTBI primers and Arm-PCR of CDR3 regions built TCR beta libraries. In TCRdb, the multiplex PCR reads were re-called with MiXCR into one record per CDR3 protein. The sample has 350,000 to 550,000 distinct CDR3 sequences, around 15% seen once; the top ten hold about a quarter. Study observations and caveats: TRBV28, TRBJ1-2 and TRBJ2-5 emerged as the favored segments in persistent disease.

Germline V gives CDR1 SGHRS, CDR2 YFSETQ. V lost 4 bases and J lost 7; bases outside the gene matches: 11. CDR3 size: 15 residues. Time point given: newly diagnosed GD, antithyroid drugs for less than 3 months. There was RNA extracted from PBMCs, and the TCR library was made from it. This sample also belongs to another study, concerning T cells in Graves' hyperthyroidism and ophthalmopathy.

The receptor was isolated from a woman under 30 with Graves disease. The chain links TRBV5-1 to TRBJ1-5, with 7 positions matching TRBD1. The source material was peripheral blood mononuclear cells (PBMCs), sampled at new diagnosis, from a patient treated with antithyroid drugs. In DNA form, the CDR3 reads TGCGCCAGCAGCCGAACGACAGGGAGTGGACAGCCCCAGCATTTT. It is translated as CASSRTTGSGQPQHF.